The rows below give T cell receptor beta chains drawn from one sample of a study of control samples from healthy donors and cancer patients. This table comes from immunoSEQ multiplex PCR, and its TCRdb copy is limited to in-frame clones, with some not included. The sample holds tens of thousands of clones; over 75% are singletons and the top ten take 3% to 4.5%. The source material was blood. The receptors come from a woman aged 18-35 years in good health. CDR3s include the opening cysteine and the closing phenylalanine or tryptophan. The D gene is left open where the match is weak. Clone size is given for some rows only: seen once, a few or many times, or a class if the clone is expanded.

clone_size j_call v_call d_call cdr3_nt cdr3_aa
- TRBJ1-2 TRBV6-4 - TGTGCCAGCAGTTCAGGGTTCGGTCATGGCTACACCTTC CASSSGFGHGYTF
- TRBJ2-1 TRBV6-4 - TGTGCCAGCAGTGAAGGCCTATTCTACAATGAGCAGTTCTTC CASSEGLFYNEQFF
- TRBJ1-2 TRBV7-6 - TGTGCCAGCAGCCATGGGCCCGGGGGAGGGTATGGCTACACCTTC CASSHGPGGGYGYTF
- TRBJ2-5 TRBV7-2 - TGTGCCAGCAGCTTAGAAGGGTCTGGGGGTTGGGAGACCCAGTACTTC CASSLEGSGGWETQYF
- TRBJ2-7 TRBV24-1 TRBD1 TGTGCCACCAGTAACCCCTCCGGGACAGGGTACTACGAGCAGTACTTC CATSNPSGTGYYEQYF
- TRBJ1-2 TRBV14 - TGTGCCAGCAGCCATAAACCCACATTTGGCTACACCTTC CASSHKPTFGYTF
- TRBJ2-1 TRBV29-1 - TGCAGCGTTGAAGGCCTCGGTGTAAATGAGCAGTTCTTC CSVEGLGVNEQFF
- TRBJ1-1 TRBV3-1/TRBV3-2 - TGTGCCAGCAGCCAAGACGGGGGCGTCGGAAACACTGAAGCTTTCTTT CASSQDGGVGNTEAFF
- TRBJ2-7 TRBV21-1 - TGTGCCAGCAGCAAAGCGCCCAAGGGGATTTACTACGAGCAGTACTTC CASSKAPKGIYYEQYF
- TRBJ2-1 TRBV9 TRBD2 TGTGCCAGCAGCGTAGCTCAGACTAGCGTCGAGCAGTTCTTC CASSVAQTSVEQFF
once TRBJ2-7 TRBV4-1 TRBD2 TGCGCCAGCAGCCAAGATGAAAGCGGGGGGGCCTACGAGCAGTACTTC CASSQDESGGAYEQYF
- TRBJ2-3 TRBV11-3 TRBD2 TGTGCCAGCAGCCCCGGGACGGGGGGGGCCAAGCCGGATACGCAGTATTTT CASSPGTGGAKPDTQYF
- TRBJ1-2 TRBV12-3/TRBV12-4 - TGTGCCAGCAGGCCCACGGGGGCGAAGGGCTACACCTTC CASRPTGAKGYTF
- TRBJ2-2 TRBV29-1 - TGCAGCGTTTGGGGGGAGTCGAACACCGGGGAGCTGTTTTTT CSVWGESNTGELFF
- TRBJ1-2 TRBV29-1 TRBD1 TGCAGCGGGGGACAGGGGGACTATGGCTACACCTTC CSGGQGDYGYTF
- TRBJ1-2 TRBV5-4 - TGTGCCAGCAGCTTGGTAACTACGGGGGGCTACACCTTC CASSLVTTGGYTF
- TRBJ1-5 TRBV5-4 - TGTGCCAGCAGCTTGGATAGCAATCAGCCCCAGCATTTT CASSLDSNQPQHF
- TRBJ1-2 TRBV12-3/TRBV12-4 - TGTGCCAGCAGTACGAACTATGGCTACACCTTC CASSTNYGYTF
- TRBJ1-1 TRBV7-9 TRBD1 TGTGCCAGCAGTTATAAGACAGGGGATCCTTTGGGCTTCTTT CASSYKTGDPLGFF
- TRBJ1-1 TRBV19 - TGTGCCAGTCTAGGCCAGCCAGGGATGAACACTGAAGCTTTCTTT CASLGQPGMNTEAFF
- TRBJ1-1 TRBV2 - TGTGCCAGCAGTGTATACACTGAAGCTTTCTTT CASSVYTEAFF
- TRBJ1-2 TRBV27 - TGTGCCAGCAGTTTGAATACCCAGACCTATGGCTACACCTTC CASSLNTQTYGYTF
- TRBJ2-1 TRBV3-1/TRBV3-2 - TGTGCCAGCAGCCAAGGGAGGGGGATGACCTACAATGAGCAGTTCTTC CASSQGRGMTYNEQFF
- TRBJ1-5 TRBV11-3 TRBD1 TGTGCCAGCAGCTTGCGGGCTTCCGGGACAGGGCCTTATAGCAATCAGCCCCAGCATTTT CASSLRASGTGPYSNQPQHF
- TRBJ1-2 TRBV27 - TGTGCCAGCAGTTACGGAGGGGGGTGGAGTCCTGGCTACACCTTC CASSYGGGWSPGYTF
- TRBJ2-1 TRBV6-5 TRBD2 TGTGCCAGCCGCGGGTGGGGGACTAGCATTGAGCAGTTCTTC CASRGWGTSIEQFF
- TRBJ1-5 TRBV10-3 - TGTGCCATCAGTAGTAATAGCAATCAGCCCCAGCATTTT CAISSNSNQPQHF
- TRBJ1-2 TRBV7-9 TRBD1 TGTGCCAGCAGCTCCCCCCGGACAGGGTATGGCTACACCTTC CASSSPRTGYGYTF
- TRBJ1-1 TRBV5-1 TRBD1 TGCGCCAGCAGCTCGCACAGGGGAGCGTTGAACACTGAAGCTTTCTTT CASSSHRGALNTEAFF
- TRBJ1-5 TRBV6-4 - TGTGCCCGTGAGGAAGTGAGCAATCAGCCCCAGCATTTT CAREEVSNQPQHF
- TRBJ1-2 TRBV5-5 - TGTGCCAGCAGCTCCGAGTTTCCGCCAGGGGAAGGGGCTATCCATGGCTACACCTTC CASSSEFPPGEGAIHGYTF
- TRBJ1-2 TRBV5-1 TRBD1 TGCGCCAGCAGCCCCGACGGGGGGGACAGGGGCTATGGCTACACCTTC CASSPDGGDRGYGYTF
- TRBJ2-7 TRBV6-5 TRBD1 TGTGCCAGCGCCAATAGGACAGGGAGCTCCTACGAGCAGTACTTC CASANRTGSSYEQYF
- TRBJ1-4 TRBV19 - TGTGCCAGTAGTCCCCGTTTTGCTACAACTAATGAAAAACTGTTTTTT CASSPRFATTNEKLFF
few TRBJ2-2 TRBV6-1 TRBD2 TGTGCCAGCAGTGGAGCCGGGACTAGCGGGGGGGCCGAGTCAACCGGGGAGCTGTTTTTT CASSGAGTSGGAESTGELFF
once TRBJ1-2 TRBV5-6 TRBD1 TGTGCCAGCAGCGTCACAGGGGGCGCGGGTGGCTACACCTTC CASSVTGGAGGYTF
- TRBJ2-5 TRBV29-1 TRBD2 TGCAGCGTTCAAGGACTAGCGGGGGGTTTGGAGACCCAGTACTTC CSVQGLAGGLETQYF
- TRBJ1-4 TRBV7-9 TRBD1 TGTGCCAGCAGCTTAGCCGGGACAGCTAATGAAAAACTGTTTTTT CASSLAGTANEKLFF
- TRBJ2-1 TRBV10-3 TRBD2 TGTGCCATCAGTGAGACTGAGCGGGGGCCCTCCTACAATGAGCAGTTCTTC CAISETERGPSYNEQFF
- TRBJ2-7 TRBV7-9 - TGTGCCAGCAGCTCCCCTACGGGCTACGAGCAGTACTTC CASSSPTGYEQYF
- TRBJ2-7 TRBV19 - TGTGCCAGTAGTTTCTCGGGACAAATATACGAGCAGTACTTC CASSFSGQIYEQYF
- TRBJ2-5 TRBV7-8 TRBD2 TGTGCCAGCAGCCCCACCCGGGGGATAGCGGGGGGTACACAAGAGACCCAGTACTTC CASSPTRGIAGGTQETQYF
- TRBJ2-2 TRBV27 - TGTGCCAGCAGTTCCGCCTCCTTGTTTCCCGGGGAGCTGTTTTTT CASSSASLFPGELFF
once TRBJ2-7 TRBV27 - TGTGCCAGCAGTTTAGACGGTCGGACCTACGAGCAGTACTTC CASSLDGRTYEQYF
once TRBJ2-7 TRBV6-1 - TGTGCCAGCAGTGAAGCGGGCGGCGACAGCTCCTACGAGCAGTACTTC CASSEAGGDSSYEQYF
- TRBJ2-2 TRBV7-3 TRBD1 TGTGCCAGCAGCTTATACAGGGGTGGCACCGGGGAGCTGTTTTTT CASSLYRGGTGELFF
- TRBJ2-2 TRBV29-1 TRBD1 TGCAGCGTTTCTTCCGCAGGGGGTGTTACCGGGGAGCTGTTTTTT CSVSSAGGVTGELFF